Shown below are 27 T cell receptor beta chains from a single sample sequenced in a study of T cells in Graves' hyperthyroidism and ophthalmopathy. TCR beta CDR3 regions were amplified from RNA transcripts. HTBI primers were the set used in a first-round RT-PCR of the TCR CDR3. TCRdb recomputed calls from the multiplex PCR reads with MiXCR, one row per CDR3 protein. The sample comprises approximately 400,000 distinct CDR3 sequences, 15% to 17% of which are singletons, and 11% to 15% rests with the top ten. The sequenced material came from blood. All receptors derive from a woman younger than 30 with Graves' hyperthyroidism.

The V and J genes are TRBV12-3 or TRBV12-4 and TRBJ2-1; a possible D gene is TRBD1 (6 bases). V was trimmed by 6 bases and J by 6 bases, leaving 15 bases between them. The CDR3 has 14 amino acids. CDR3: CASSGRGEINEQFF. DNA for the CDR3: TGTGCCAGCAGCGGCAGGGGAGAAATCAATGAGCAGTTCTTC.

This clonotype was counted ten times or more. The chain uses TRBV28 and TRBJ1-1; D is ambiguous. CDR1 MDHEN and CDR2 SYDVKM come from the germline V gene. This CDR3 is 14 amino acids long. V lost 4 bases and J 4 bases, leaving 13 bases between the germline ends. CDR3 protein: CASSSPGRSTEAFF. CDR3 nucleotides: TGTGCCAGCAGTTCCCCAGGTCGGTCCACTGAAGCTTTCTTT.

There are many counts of this clonotype. The chain has TRBV2 and TRBJ1-5, with a weak D call TRBD1 (6 bases). The V gene's germline CDR1 is SNHLY and CDR2 FYNNEI. With 6 bases removed from V and 3 bases from J, the gap between germline ends came to 15 bases. The CDR3 length is 15 residues. This CDR3 reads CASSIGGSFNQPQHF. DNA of the CDR3: TGTGCCAGCAGCATAGGGGGTTCCTTCAATCAGCCCCAGCATTTT.

The V call is TRBV5-1, the J call TRBJ2-5, with TRBD1 matching 8 bases. This CDR3 is built from 14 residues. In germline, CDR1 is SGHRS, CDR2 YFSETQ. Trimming took 5 bases from V and 5 from J; bases not matched to a gene: 8. The DNA for the CDR3 is TGCGCCAGCAGAGCCGGGACAGGAAGGGAGACCCAGTACTTC. It specifies CASRAGTGRETQYF.

Here the CDR3 reads CASSLGTSGGLDEQFF. The CDR3 nucleotides are TGTGCCAGCAGTTTGGGGACTAGCGGGGGTCTCGATGAGCAGTTCTTC. This chain uses TRBV12-3 or TRBV12-4 with TRBJ2-1; the match to TRBD2 covers 14 bases. V dropped 3 bases and J dropped 8; count of bases not matched to a gene: 6. The CDR3 runs 16 residues.

With regard to this clonotype: One junction end disagrees with the germline gene, perhaps due to a read error. The rearrangement joins TRBV7-3 to TRBJ1-2, with no clear D. The length of the CDR3 is 13 residues. CDR1 is SGHTA and CDR2 is FQGTGA in the germline V gene. Here the CDR3 DNA reads TGTACCAGCAGCTTATCGGCAGGCAATGGCTACACCTTC. Translated, it gives CTSSLSAGNGYTF.

CDR3 nucleotides: TGCAGCGTTGTAACAGCGGCGGGGGACGAGCAGTACTTC. It encodes CSVVTAAGDEQYF. The gene calls are TRBV29-1 and TRBJ2-7, with 7 bases identical to TRBD2. CDR1 and CDR2 (germline): SQVTM, ANQGSEA. With 4 bases clipped from V and 5 bases from J, the junction kept 8 bases outside the gene matches. The CDR3 spans 13 residues.

This clonotype has just one count. The chain carries TRBV4-1 and TRBJ1-4; tentative D call: TRBD1 (6 bases). Per the germline V gene, CDR1 is MGHRA and CDR2 is YSYEKL. The V and J ends lost 3 bases and 0 bases respectively, with 14 bases between them. This CDR3 spans 17 amino acids. CDR3 in amino acids: CASSQRTQGSTNEKLFF. DNA for the CDR3: TGCGCCAGCAGCCAGCGCACACAGGGATCAACTAATGAAAAACTGTTTTTT.

This clonotype was counted ten times or more. The rearrangement joins TRBV6-1 to TRBJ2-1; TRBD1 is a possible D gene (6 bases). V lost 3 bases, J lost 3 bases, and 12 bases lay in between. This CDR3 is built from 15 residues. Germline values: CDR1 MNHNS, CDR2 SASEGT. Written as DNA, the CDR3 is TGTGCCAGCAGTGAGCAGGGGTTTGTCTACAATGAGCAGTTCTTC. As protein: CASSEQGFVYNEQFF.

The chain employs TRBV2 and TRBJ2-7, with 8 bases aligning to TRBD2. CDR3 length: 16 amino acids. Trimming at V came to 6 bases and at J to 0 bases, leaving 10 bases not matched to a gene. The germline CDR1 and CDR2 sequences are SNHLY and FYNNEI. This CDR3 reads CASRLKTSGSSYEQYF. DNA of the CDR3: TGTGCCAGCAGGCTCAAAACTAGCGGAAGCTCCTACGAGCAGTACTTC. Complete variable domain (other parts from reference TRBV2 and TRBJ2-7): EPEVTQTPSHQVTQMGQEVILRCVPISNHLYFYWYRQILGQKVEFLVSFYNNEISEKSEIFDDQFSVERPDGSNFTLKIRSTKLEDSAMYFCASRLKTSGSSYEQYFGPGTRLTVT.

The J gene is TRBJ1-6, the V gene TRBV6-1; unclear D gene. This CDR3 has 11 residues. The germline V gene has CDR1 MNHNS and CDR2 SASEGT. V lost 5 bases, J lost 17 bases, and 13 bases lay in between. CDR3 DNA sequence: TGTGCCAGCAGTCCCGCGGGAGCATTCCACTTT. Amino acid sequence: CASSPAGAFHF.

CDR3 nucleotide sequence: TGTGCCAGCAGCTGGACAGGGGGTACTCAGCCCCAGCATTTT. Its translation is CASSWTGGTQPQHF. The genes are TRBV7-2 and TRBJ1-5, with 10 bases matching TRBD1. Germline assignment: CDR1 SGHTA and CDR2 FQGNSA. V lost 4 bases and J lost 6; bases outside the gene matches: 3. The CDR3 spans 14 residues.

The CDR3 is CASSLLGLAGGGGTTDTQYF. In nucleotides, the CDR3 is TGTGCCAGCAGTTTATTAGGGCTAGCGGGAGGGGGGGGAACAACAGATACGCAGTATTTT. The genes are TRBV28 and TRBJ2-3, with 12 nucleotides matching TRBD2. Germline CDR1 is MDHEN and CDR2 is SYDVKM. V was pared by 1 base and J by 3 bases, with 14 bases of the junction left unmatched. This CDR3 contains 20 residues.

This clonotype has a count of ten or more. The chain employs TRBV5-6 and TRBJ1-2, with D perhaps matching TRBD1 (6 bases). CDR3 length: 14 amino acids. Germline values: CDR1 SGHDT, CDR2 YYEEEE. V lost 5 bases, J lost 5 bases, and 16 bases lay in between. The CDR3 sequence is CASRSTGGLYGYTF. In DNA form, the CDR3 reads TGTGCCAGCAGATCGACAGGAGGCCTTTATGGCTACACCTTC.

J is TRBJ2-7 and V is TRBV2; D is perhaps TRBD2 (7 bases). This CDR3 comprises 14 residues. Looked up from germline, CDR1 is SNHLY and CDR2 is FYNNEI. V lost 7 bases and J lost 6, with 19 bases in between. The CDR3 DNA sequence: TGTGCCAGCAACCTCAAAGGGGGGGCCGCCGAGCAGTACTTC. This codes for CASNLKGGAAEQYF.

This clonotype was seen ten or more times. CDR3: CSARDLGASGRMGTNEQFF. The CDR3, as DNA: TGCAGTGCTAGAGATCTTGGGGCTAGCGGGAGGATGGGGACCAATGAGCAGTTCTTC. The rearrangement uses TRBV20-1 and TRBJ2-1; the match to TRBD2 covers 11 bases. Per the germline V gene, CDR1 is DFQATT and CDR2 is SNEGSKA (reference sequence). Unmatched junction bases numbered 16, after V lost 0 bases and J lost 6 bases. This CDR3 has 19 residues.

The V and J genes are TRBV5-6 and TRBJ1-6; no clear D. V was trimmed by 0 bases and J by 9 bases, leaving 13 bases between them. Germline values: CDR1 SGHDT, CDR2 YYEEEE. The CDR3 has 15 residues. The CDR3 nucleotides are TGTGCCAGCAGCTTGGGGTCGGCGTCGGTTTCACCCCTCCACTTT. It codes for CASSLGSASVSPLHF.

This clonotype was recorded at least ten times. V usage is TRBV7-9 and J usage is TRBJ2-7; the match to TRBD1 covers 9 bases. Germline V gene data show CDR1 as SEHNR and CDR2 as FQNEAQ (reference sequence). This CDR3 spans 14 amino acids. With 5 bases clipped from V and 3 bases from J, the junction kept 5 bases outside the gene matches. The CDR3 DNA reads as TGTGCCAGCAGCGGGGGACAGGGAGGCTACGAGCAGTACTTC. Its protein is CASSGGQGGYEQYF.

This clonotype was seen more than once but under ten times. V and J are TRBV5-8 and TRBJ2-3, with D perhaps matching TRBD1 (6 bases). The CDR3 loop spans 15 amino acids. Looked up from germline, CDR1 is SGHTS and CDR2 is YDEGEE. Between the trimmed V and J ends, which lost 4 bases and 1 base, there was a span of 13 bases. This CDR3 reads CASSRTGWGTDTQYF. DNA for the CDR3: TGTGCCAGCAGCCGAACAGGGTGGGGCACAGATACGCAGTATTTT. Looking up the rest from reference TRBV5-8 and TRBJ2-3 gives the full variable domain: EAGVTQSPTHLIKTRGQQATLRCSPISGHTSVYWYQQALGLGLQFLLWYDEGEERNRGNFPPRFSGRQFPNYSSELNVNALELEDSALYLCASSRTGWGTDTQYFGPGTRLTVL.

This clonotype showed up just a few times. The rearrangement links TRBV12-3 or TRBV12-4 to TRBJ2-7, with TRBD2 matching 7 bases. The CDR3 length is 15 residues. The junction had 13 bases not matched to a gene; V was cut back by 8 bases and J by 3 bases. CDR3: CASSDRDGEGYEQYF. The DNA for the CDR3 is TGTGCCAGCTCCGACCGGGACGGGGAGGGCTACGAGCAGTACTTC.

This clonotype was counted at least ten times. This rearrangement joins TRBV3-1 to TRBJ2-3, with D unresolved. Trimming left V 4 bases short and J 5 bases short, with 10 bases between. The CDR3 totals 13 residues. Germline lookup yields CDR1 LGHDT and CDR2 YNNKEL (reference sequence). CDR3 amino acids: CASSRQAEDTQYF. The CDR3 DNA is TGTGCCAGCAGCCGCCAGGCGGAAGATACGCAGTATTTT.

This clonotype was observed many times. The rearrangement links TRBV7-3 to TRBJ2-7, with D possibly called TRBD1 or TRBD2 (5 bases each). Germline CDR1 SGHTA, CDR2 FQGTGA. The CDR3 extends over 14 amino acids. V gave up 3 bases and J gave up 2 bases, with 11 bases separating them. CDR3 sequence reads: CASSLWDGPYEQYF. The CDR3 DNA sequence: TGTGCCAGCAGCTTGTGGGACGGTCCCTACGAGCAGTACTTC.

This clonotype has at least ten counts. The chain is built from TRBV6-2 or TRBV6-3 and TRBJ2-7; D unclear. The CDR3 contains 13 residues. Trimming cost V 7 bases and J 3 bases, with 13 bases left between them. Looked up from germline, CDR1 is MNHEY and CDR2 is SVGEGT. The CDR3 spells CASTASWDYEQYF. CDR3 bases: TGTGCCAGCACCGCCTCTTGGGACTACGAGCAGTACTTC.

This clonotype came up many times. This sequence joins TRBV5-1 and TRBJ2-4; TRBD1 agrees at 10 bases. CDR3 size: 15 residues. Trimming removed 1 base from V and 7 bases from J; junction bases left unmatched: 5. Germline assignment: CDR1 SGHRS and CDR2 YFSETQ. CDR3 region: CASSLPDRGLNIQYF. The CDR3, as DNA: TGCGCCAGCAGCTTGCCCGACAGGGGGCTGAACATTCAGTACTTC.

This rearrangement joins TRBV20-1 to TRBJ2-7; possibly TRBD1 or TRBD2 for D (5 bases each). The V end lost 3 bases, the J end lost 2 bases, and 11 bases lay between the germline ends. This CDR3 is built from 13 residues. The germline gives CDR1 DFQATT, CDR2 SNEGSKA (reference sequence). This CDR3 is CSASLVGAYEQYF. The CDR3 region has the DNA TGCAGTGCTAGTCTCGTGGGGGCCTACGAGCAGTACTTC.

The sample holds many counts of this clonotype. CDR3 in DNA: TGCAGCGTCGGTGACACCTACACTGAAGCTTTCTTT. Translation gives CSVGDTYTEAFF. V gene TRBV29-1 combines with J gene TRBJ1-1; D not resolved. The CDR3 sequence is 12 residues long. Germline CDR1 is SQVTM and CDR2 is ANQGSEA. V lost 6 bases, J lost 3 bases, and 11 bases lay in between.

This clonotype was counted a few times. V usage is TRBV19 and J usage is TRBJ2-3, with TRBD2 matching over 7 bases. The germline gives CDR1 LNHDA, CDR2 SQIVND (reference sequence). Unmatched junction bases numbered 9, after V lost 4 bases and J lost 2 bases. The CDR3 covers 16 residues. As DNA, the CDR3 is TGTGCCAGTAGTAGCGGACTAGTGAGTCCCACAGATACGCAGTATTTT. Translated, it gives CASSSGLVSPTDTQYF. Based on the CDR3 plus reference TRBV19 and TRBJ2-3, the full variable domain is DGGITQSPKYLFRKEGQNVTLSCEQNLNHDAMYWYRQDPGQGLRLIYYSQIVNDFQKGDIAEGYSVSREKKESFPLTVTSAQKNPTAFYLCASSSGLVSPTDTQYFGPGTRLTVL.